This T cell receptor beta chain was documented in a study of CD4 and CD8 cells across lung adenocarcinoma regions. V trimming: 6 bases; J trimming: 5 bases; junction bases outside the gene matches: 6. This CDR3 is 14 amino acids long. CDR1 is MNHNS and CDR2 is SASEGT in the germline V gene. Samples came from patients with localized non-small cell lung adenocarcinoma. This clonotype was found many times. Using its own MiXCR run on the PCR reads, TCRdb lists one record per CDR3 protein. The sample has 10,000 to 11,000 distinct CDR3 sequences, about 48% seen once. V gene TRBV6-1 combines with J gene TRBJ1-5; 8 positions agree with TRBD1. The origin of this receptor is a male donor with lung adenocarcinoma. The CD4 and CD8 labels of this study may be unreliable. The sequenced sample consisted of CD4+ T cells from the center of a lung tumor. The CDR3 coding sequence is TGTGCCAGCAGCCCTGACAGGGGCTATCAGCCCCAGCATTTT. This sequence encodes CASSPDRGYQPQHF.